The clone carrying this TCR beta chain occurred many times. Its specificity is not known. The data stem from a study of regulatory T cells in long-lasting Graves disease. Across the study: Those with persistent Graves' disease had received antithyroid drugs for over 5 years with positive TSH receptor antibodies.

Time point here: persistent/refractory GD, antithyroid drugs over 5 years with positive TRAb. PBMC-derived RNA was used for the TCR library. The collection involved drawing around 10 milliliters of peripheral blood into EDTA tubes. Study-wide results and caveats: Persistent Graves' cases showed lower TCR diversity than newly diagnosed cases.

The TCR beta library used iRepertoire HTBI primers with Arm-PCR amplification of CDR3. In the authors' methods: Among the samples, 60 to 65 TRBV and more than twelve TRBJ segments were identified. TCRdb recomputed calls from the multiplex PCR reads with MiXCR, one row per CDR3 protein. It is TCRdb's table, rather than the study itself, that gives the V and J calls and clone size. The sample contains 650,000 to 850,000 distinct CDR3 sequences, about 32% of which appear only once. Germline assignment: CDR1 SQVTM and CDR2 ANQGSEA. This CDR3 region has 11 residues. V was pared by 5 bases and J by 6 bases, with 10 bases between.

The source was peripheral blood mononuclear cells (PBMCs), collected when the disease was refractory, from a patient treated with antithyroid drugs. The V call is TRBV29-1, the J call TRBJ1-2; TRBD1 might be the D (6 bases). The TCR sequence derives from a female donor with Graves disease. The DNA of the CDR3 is TGCAGCGTTTCGGGGGGCAATGGCTACACCTTC. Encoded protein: CSVSGGNGYTF. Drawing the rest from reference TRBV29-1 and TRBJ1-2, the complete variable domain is SAVISQKPSRDICQRGTSLTIQCQVDSQVTMMFWYRQQPGQSLTLIATANQGSEATYESGFVIDKFPISRPNLTFSTLTVSNMSPEDSSIYLCSVSGGNGYTFGSGTRLTVV.